The entry below describes one T cell receptor beta chain. The target of this receptor is not known. Within one base of it there is no much larger clone, and no base qualities were kept. The source of the sample is a study of T cell responses to AZD1222 COVID-19 vaccine listed by TCRdb under 2021. With respect to the entire study: AZD1222 recipients whose second dose came at about 4 weeks and those whose second dose came at about 12 weeks were combined into one group, since spike-specific TCR depth and breadth did not differ between the two schedules. TCR sequencing covered some 250 trial participants: 207 given two doses of AZD1222 and some 25 given two doses of MenACWY control vaccine. Trial participants were enrolled into age subgroups of 18-55, 56-69 and 70-plus years, which contained approximately 150, 28 and 58 TCR-sequenced participants, respectively.

From the cysteine through the phenylalanine, the CDR3 covers 12 amino acids. Here the CDR3 DNA is all that survives: 36 bases in frame from base 1. CDR1 SGDLS and CDR2 YYNGEE are derived from the germline V gene. Trimming at the junction amounts to 6 bases on V and 2 bases on J, and the germline ends lie 6 bases apart. The research as a whole found: Participants were mostly white British and included more females than males, and it was suggested by the authors that clonal diversity may have been underestimated. The 56-69-year group was small, and its depth increase did not reach significance, likely because of low power. The whole spike protein was spanned by vaccine-associated CD4 TCRs, and dominant responses were seen in regions 160-218 and 743-854. Nearly half of unique spike-specific TCRs reportedly recognized epitopes outside regions mutated in the B.1.351 and B.1.1.7 variants. Spike-specific TCR breadth and depth rose significantly after two AZD1222 doses compared with day 0 and with MenACWY recipients. Conclusions about previously exposed vaccinees are limited, since just a handful of AZD1222 recipients were seropositive for SARS-CoV-2 at baseline. Because no samples from the day 14 peak response were available, repertoires could be characterized only after the peak T cell response.

The CDR3 regions of human TCRbeta chains were analyzed by immunosequencing. For the original study's pipeline: Repertoire TCRs were matched against a reference library of SARS-CoV-2-specific TCRs generated with the MIRA antigen-specificity platform. Breadth was defined as the fraction of unique TCRs that were SARS-CoV-2-associated, and depth was defined as the fraction of total T cells that were SARS-CoV-2-associated. Using the MIRA data, each spike-specific TCR was mapped to the spike region that the TCR reacts to and placed in a CD4 or CD8 class. Log10-transformed breadth and depth values were compared by one-way ANOVA with Sidak's multiple comparisons tests. TCRdb holds this immuneACCESS table with in-frame rearrangements only. Some clones are missing; in checked studies, unresolved V genes explain under half, and the rest has no known cause. That table furnishes V, J and clone size, whereas the DNA furnished D and trimming. The sample data list about 130,000 clones, and around 94% of these were observed just once. The ten largest clonotypes hold roughly 6.6% of the sample.

In the paper's terms, the time point label means: baseline before first vaccination. Vaccinee samples were obtained from the UK trials COV001 and COV002, which included a single-blind randomized controlled phase 2/3 trial of AZD1222 (ChAdOx1 nCoV-19) in healthy adults. Trial participant PBMC samples were collected at day 0 and day 28 after the second dose for TCRbeta chain sequencing. The sample here was peripheral blood, taken on day 0 of AZD1222 vaccination. The source of this sequence is an adult in good health. The rearranged chain carries TRBV9 and TRBJ1-5; the D gene is unclear. The CDR3 reads CASTGRNQPQHF. The sequenced DNA: TGTGCCAGCACCGGTCGCAATCAGCCCCAGCATTTT.